The source of this T cell receptor beta chain is a study of OX40 agonist ivuxolimab in advanced cancers. With autoimmune disease history or systemic immunosuppression, patients were excluded. Study findings and constraints: Clonal expansion from baseline to week 6 occurred in both CD4+ and CD8+ T cells.

Here immunoSEQ multiplex PCR was the method, and the copy in TCRdb shows in-frame clones only, minus some. The sample holds some 69,000 clones, roughly nine tenths seen once. For this clone: Its target is not known.

The TCR was taken from an adult with an advanced solid tumor such as melanoma, head and neck, liver or kidney cancer. Sequenced material: CD4+ or CD8+ T cells sorted from blood, taken in a trial of the OX40 agonist ivuxolimab.

CDR3: CASRSKGQGSYEQYF. Written as DNA, the CDR3 is TGTGCCAGCAGATCAAAGGGACAGGGATCCTACGAGCAGTACTTC. The V call is TRBV6-1, the J call TRBJ2-7; TRBD1 agrees at 9 bases. J gave up 1 base and V 6 bases, and 7 bases lay outside the gene matches. This CDR3 contains 15 residues. Per the germline V gene, CDR1 is MNHNS and CDR2 is SASEGT.